This is a list of T cell receptor beta chains from one sample in a study of long-term antiretroviral therapy in people with HIV. The repertoire was sequenced with immunoSEQ multiplex PCR; TCRdb's copy has only in-frame clones and lacks some. In the table there are roughly 44,000 clones, about 95% of which are singletons. This specimen consisted of unsorted PBMCs, obtained 3.7 years after starting antiretroviral therapy. The receptors were sampled from a woman between 50 and 59 years old with HIV. Each CDR3 is given without its conserved first and last residue.

V gene	J gene	CDR3 protein
TRBV6-1	TRBJ2-1	ASDGTEYNEQF
TRBV11-3	TRBJ2-7	ASSSRPGGEQY
TRBV5-4	TRBJ1-1	ASSLGIMNTEAF
TRBV2	TRBJ1-2	ASSAFVAGGRGYGYT
TRBV15	TRBJ1-3	ATSMGQQGNTIY
TRBV19	TRBJ1-2	ASNPSGVGYGYT
TRBV7-8	TRBJ1-2	ASSFSGGANYGYT
TRBV11-3	TRBJ2-2	ASSLSGGGANTGELF
TRBV6-5	TRBJ1-1	ASSRLEEATEAF
TRBV9	TRBJ2-1	ASSVGSGGAPPYNEQF
TRBV30	TRBJ1-5	AWSRTGDQPQH